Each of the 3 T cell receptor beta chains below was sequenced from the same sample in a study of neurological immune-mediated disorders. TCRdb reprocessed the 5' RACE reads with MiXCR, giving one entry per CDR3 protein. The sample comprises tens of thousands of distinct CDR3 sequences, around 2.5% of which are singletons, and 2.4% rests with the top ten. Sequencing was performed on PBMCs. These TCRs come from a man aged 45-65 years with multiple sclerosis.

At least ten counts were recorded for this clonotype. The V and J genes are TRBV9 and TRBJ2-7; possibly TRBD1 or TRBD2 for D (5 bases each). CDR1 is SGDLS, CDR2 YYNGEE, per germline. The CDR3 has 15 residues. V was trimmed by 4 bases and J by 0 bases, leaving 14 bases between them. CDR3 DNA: TGTGCCAGCAGCCATACGGCAGGGACCTCCTACGAGCAGTACTTC. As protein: CASSHTAGTSYEQYF.

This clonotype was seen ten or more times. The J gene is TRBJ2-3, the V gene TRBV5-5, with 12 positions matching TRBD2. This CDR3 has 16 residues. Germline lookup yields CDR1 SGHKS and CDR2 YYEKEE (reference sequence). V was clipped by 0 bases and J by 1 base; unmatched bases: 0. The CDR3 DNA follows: TGTGCCAGCAGCTTGGGACTAGCGGGGGGCACAGATACGCAGTATTTT. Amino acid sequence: CASSLGLAGGTDTQYF. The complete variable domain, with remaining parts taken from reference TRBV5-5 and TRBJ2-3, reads DAGVTQSPTHLIKTRGQQVTLRCSPISGHKSVSWYQQVLGQGPQFIFQYYEKEERGRGNFPDRFSARQFPNYSSELNVNALLLGDSALYLCASSLGLAGGTDTQYFGPGTRLTVL.

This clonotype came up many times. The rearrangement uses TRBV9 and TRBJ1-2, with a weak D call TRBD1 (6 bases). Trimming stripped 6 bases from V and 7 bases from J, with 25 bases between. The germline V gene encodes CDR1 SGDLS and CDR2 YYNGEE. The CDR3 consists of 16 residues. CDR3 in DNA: TGTGCCAGCACCAAAGGGGGGGGGACCCCCGAGAGTGGCTACACCTTC. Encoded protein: CASTKGGGTPESGYTF.